The 3 T cell receptor beta chains below come from one sample, sequenced in a study of T cells expressing NK-cell markers. TCRdb reprocessed the 5' RACE reads; each CDR3 protein has one entry and no DNA is given. The table gives some 340,000 distinct CDR3 sequences; the top ten clones make up 5.2% of it. Sequenced material: blood T cells: a sorted CD56 or NKG2C T cell subset, CD4+ or CD8+ T cells, or bulk PBMC T cells (not recorded which). These receptor sequences come from a man aged 18 to 69 in good health.

V and J are TRBV9 and TRBJ2-3; TCRdb lists TRBD2, though no DNA is available to test this call. The CDR3 length is 14 residues. Germline V gives CDR1 SGDLS, CDR2 YYNGEE. The CDR3 reads CASQRGGHTDTQYF.

The V call is TRBV10-3, the J call TRBJ2-1; TCRdb calls TRBD1, which cannot be checked without DNA. Germline V gene data show CDR1 as ENHRY and CDR2 as SYGVKD. The CDR3 consists of 15 residues. CDR3 region: CATAQGTGGYNEQFF.

The chain's CDR3 is CASSPGQGAGSGANVLTF. The V call is TRBV5-1, the J call TRBJ2-6; TCRdb's D call of TRBD1 is untestable without DNA. CDR1 and CDR2 from the germline V gene are SGHRS and YFSETQ. This CDR3 contains 18 residues.